The present entry profiles one TCR beta chain with its context. Its cognate antigen is unknown. These data originate in a study of PD-L1 blockade in urothelial cancer. On the study more broadly: Patients arrived having already received 0 to 3 prior chemotherapy regimens. Findings of the study overall: Patients enjoying durable benefit were reported to have more tumor-infiltrating T lymphocytes.

TCRdb's table, derived via immunoSEQ multiplex PCR, lists solely in-frame clones and lacks some. The repertoire consists of approximately 35,000 clones, with about a third occurring once and the leading ten covering around 9.3%. V shed 3 bases and J 7 bases; nucleotides not matched to a gene: 3. The germline gives CDR1 SGHNT, CDR2 YENEEA. The CDR3 consists of 14 residues. The receptor comes from a man aged 60-69 years with urothelial cancer. The chain is built from TRBV11-3 and TRBJ1-6; the match to TRBD1 covers 7 bases. This sample comprised tumor tissue, obtained before atezolizumab (anti-PD-L1) treatment. Here the CDR3 reads CASSFIQGNSPLHF. The DNA for the CDR3 is TGTGCCAGCAGCTTTATACAGGGGAATTCACCCCTCCACTTT. The full variable domain, in which reference TRBV11-3 and TRBJ1-6 provide the parts outside the CDR3, is EAGVVQSPRYKIIEKKQPVAFWCNPISGHNTLYWYLQNLGQGPELLIRYENEEAVDDSQLPKDRFSAERLKGVDSTLKIQPAELGDSAVYLCASSFIQGNSPLHFGNGTRLTVT.